A single sample gave rise to the 30 T cell receptor beta chains below, sequenced in a study of T cells in Graves' hyperthyroidism and ophthalmopathy. TCR beta CDR3 regions were amplified from RNA transcripts. RT-PCR in the first round (using the HTBI primer set) targeted the TCR CDR3. TCRdb analysed the multiplex PCR reads with MiXCR anew, one entry per CDR3 protein. Altogether 600,000 to 650,000 distinct CDR3 sequences are present, more than 20% being singletons, with the ten largest covering roughly a third. The specimen was blood. These receptors were taken from a man aged 25-40 years with Graves' ophthalmopathy.

This clonotype was observed at least ten times. V gene TRBV11-2 combines with J gene TRBJ2-1, with TRBD1 as a possible D gene (6 bases). Germline CDR1 reads SGHAT; CDR2 reads FQNNGV. The CDR3 has 14 amino acids. The ends were cut back, 5 bases at V and 5 bases at J, with 13 bases in the middle. DNA of the CDR3: TGTGCCAGCAGCCCAGGGGCTTTAGACAATGAGCAGTTCTTC. Its protein product is CASSPGALDNEQFF.

For this clonotype: The germline gene is not matched at one end of the junction; a read error may be the cause. V is TRBV18 and J is TRBJ2-7; D gene unclear. The CDR3 covers 14 residues. Germline CDR1 KGHSH, CDR2 LQKENI. The CDR3 loop reads CASSRSEASYKQYF. Here the CDR3 DNA reads TGTGCCAGCTCACGGTCAGAAGCCTCCTACAAGCAGTACTTC.

This clonotype has a count of ten or more. The gene calls are TRBV7-6 and TRBJ2-5; 8 bases agree with TRBD1. CDR1 is SGHVS and CDR2 is FNYEAQ in the germline V gene. J gave up 2 bases and V 6 bases, and 11 bases lay outside the gene matches. The CDR3 is 16 amino acids. CDR3 sequence reads: CASSRGSGGGQETQYF. The DNA of the CDR3 is TGTGCCAGCAGTCGAGGCTCAGGGGGCGGGCAAGAGACCCAGTACTTC.

J is TRBJ1-4 and V is TRBV25-1, with 10 bases lining up with TRBD1. Germline V CDR1 and CDR2: MGHDK, SYGVNS. V gave up 2 bases and J gave up 6 bases; unmatched junction bases: 9. The CDR3 extends over 17 amino acids. The CDR3 nucleotides read TGTGCCAGCAGTGAACGTCCTAGGACAGGGGGTGATGAAAAACTGTTTTTT. It encodes CASSERPRTGGDEKLFF.

This chain links TRBV6-1 with TRBJ2-1, with D possibly matching TRBD1 (6 bases). The CDR3 extends over 14 amino acids. Trimming took off 6 bases at V and 9 bases at J, with 18 bases between the two ends. The germline V gene has CDR1 MNHNS and CDR2 SASEGT. CDR3 loop: CASRGPGHSAEQFF. The CDR3 DNA follows: TGTGCCAGCAGGGGGCCGGGACACTCGGCTGAGCAGTTCTTC.

In nucleotides, the CDR3 is TGTGCCAGCAGTGATGCTCTTAGCTCGGATGAGCAGTTCTTC. Protein sequence: CASSDALSSDEQFF. The V gene is TRBV6-1, the J gene TRBJ2-1; no definite D call. This CDR3 spans 14 amino acids. The germline gives CDR1 MNHNS, CDR2 SASEGT. V lost 3 bases to trimming and J lost 8 bases, with 14 bases between them.

Only a few counts were recorded for this clonotype. The chain employs TRBV7-2 and TRBJ2-7; 9 nucleotides line up with TRBD2. The CDR3 loop spans 16 amino acids. Germline V gene lookup returns CDR1 SGHTA and CDR2 FQGNSA. With V trimmed by 6 bases and J by 6 bases, 15 bases remained unmatched. CDR3: CASSSGLAPSGREQYF. The CDR3 DNA reads as TGTGCCAGCAGTTCGGGACTAGCACCTAGCGGGCGCGAGCAGTACTTC.

This clonotype appeared a few times. The rearrangement uses TRBV7-8 and TRBJ1-3, with TRBD1 identical over 12 bases. J lost 4 bases, V lost 4 bases, and 11 bases had no gene match. The germline CDR1 and CDR2 sequences are SGHVS and FQNEAQ. The CDR3 consists of 18 residues. As DNA, the CDR3 is TGTGCCAGCAGCTCAATGCCGGGACAGGGGGCGATCGGAAACACCATATATTTT. Protein product: CASSSMPGQGAIGNTIYF. Filled out from reference TRBV7-8 and TRBJ1-3, the complete variable domain reads GAGVSQSPRYKVAKRGQDVALRCDPISGHVSLFWYQQALGQGPEFLTYFQNEAQLDKSGLPSDRFFAERPEGSVSTLKIQRTQQEDSAVYLCASSSMPGQGAIGNTIYFGEGSWLTVV.

In this sample, this clonotype turned up many times. The chain joins TRBV27 to TRBJ1-1; a possible D gene is TRBD1 (5 bases). Trimming cost V 5 bases and J 5 bases, with 12 bases left between them. The CDR3 spans 13 residues. The germline V gene encodes CDR1 MNHEY and CDR2 SMNVEV (reference sequence). CDR3 in DNA: TGTGCCAGCAGTGCCAGGGTCGGGACTGAAGCTTTCTTT. Translated, it gives CASSARVGTEAFF.

The chain uses TRBV20-1 and TRBJ2-4; TRBD1 agrees at 8 bases. The CDR3 has 15 residues. J gave up 0 bases and V 5 bases, and 6 bases lay outside the gene matches. Germline CDR1 reads DFQATT; CDR2 reads SNEGSKA (reference sequence). CDR3 nucleotide sequence: TGCAGTGCTCGGGGACAGGACTTAGCCAAAAACATTCAGTACTTC. This sequence encodes CSARGQDLAKNIQYF.

This clonotype was seen more than once but under ten times. The chain joins TRBV7-2 to TRBJ1-1; a weak D match, TRBD1 (5 bases). Germline CDR1 reads SGHTA; CDR2 reads FQGNSA. V lost 8 bases and J 4 bases, leaving 20 bases between the germline ends. This CDR3 is built from 15 residues. This CDR3 is CASALVEGRTTEAFF. The CDR3 DNA follows: TGTGCCAGCGCTCTAGTGGAGGGGCGGACCACTGAAGCTTTCTTT.

The V gene is TRBV30, the J gene TRBJ2-4, with D uncertain. The length of the CDR3 is 15 residues. The germline V gene has CDR1 GTSNPN and CDR2 SVGIG (reference sequence). Trimming pared 1 base from V and 0 bases from J, leaving 10 bases between. CDR3 protein: CAWSAKGLAKNIQYF. The CDR3, as DNA: TGTGCCTGGAGTGCCAAGGGTCTAGCCAAAAACATTCAGTACTTC.

The chain combines TRBV7-9 with TRBJ2-7; D is perhaps TRBD1 (9 bases). Germline V gene sequence: CDR1 SEHNR, CDR2 FQNEAQ (reference sequence). The CDR3 is made up of 17 amino acids. With 2 bases removed from V and 5 bases from J, the gap between germline ends came to 22 bases. The CDR3 DNA is TGTGCCAGCAGCTTATATTCGGGGGGGACAGGGCCCCACGAGCAGTACTTC. Translated, it gives CASSLYSGGTGPHEQYF.

Many counts were recorded for this clonotype. This chain joins TRBV3-1 and TRBJ1-1, with TRBD1 as a possible D gene (6 bases). Trimming removed 2 bases from V and 0 bases from J, with 10 bases in between. Germline CDR1 is LGHDT and CDR2 is YNNKEL (reference sequence). The length of the CDR3 is 15 residues. CDR3 sequence: CASSQRGQLNTEAFF. Written as DNA, the CDR3 is TGTGCCAGCAGCCAACGCGGACAGCTGAACACTGAAGCTTTCTTT.

This sequence joins TRBV19 and TRBJ2-7; 11 bases line up with TRBD2. Trimming at V came to 4 bases and at J to 0 bases, leaving 2 bases not matched to a gene. CDR3 size: 15 residues. The germline V gene has CDR1 LNHDA and CDR2 SQIVND (reference sequence). CDR3 in amino acids: CASSTGLADSYEQYF. The DNA of the CDR3 is TGTGCCAGTAGTACGGGACTAGCGGACTCCTACGAGCAGTACTTC.

This clonotype was found a few times. This chain joins TRBV4-2 and TRBJ2-3; D is possibly TRBD1 (7 bases). Trimming left V 0 bases short and J 1 base short, with 11 bases between. Per germline, CDR1 LGHNA and CDR2 YNFKEQ. CDR3 length: 16 amino acids. CDR3 sequence: CASSQDWRGRTDTQYF. The CDR3 nucleotides read TGTGCCAGCAGCCAAGATTGGAGGGGGCGCACAGATACGCAGTATTTT.

The chain has TRBV7-3 and TRBJ2-2; 7 bases are shared with TRBD2. V lost 5 bases to trimming and J lost 6 bases; unmatched junction nucleotides: 9. CDR3 length equals 15 residues. The germline V gene has CDR1 SGHTA and CDR2 FQGTGA. Here the CDR3 reads CASSPPAGPAGELFF. CDR3 in DNA: TGTGCCAGCAGCCCCCCAGCGGGGCCGGCCGGGGAGCTGTTTTTT.

The V and J genes are TRBV29-1 and TRBJ2-1, with D possibly matching TRBD1 (6 bases). Per germline, CDR1 SQVTM and CDR2 ANQGSEA. V was pared by 6 bases and J by 2 bases, with 17 bases between. This CDR3 spans 15 amino acids. The CDR3 is CSVRPGHPTYNEQFF. CDR3 nucleotides: TGCAGCGTCCGCCCGGGACATCCTACCTACAATGAGCAGTTCTTC.

The V and J genes are TRBV10-3 and TRBJ1-1; possibly TRBD1 for D (5 bases). The germline V gene has CDR1 ENHRY and CDR2 SYGVKD. V lost 5 bases and J lost 5, with 15 bases in between. The CDR3 is 14 amino acids. DNA of the CDR3: TGTGCCATCAGTAGTGACAGTGCGAGGACTGAAGCTTTCTTT. Translated: CAISSDSARTEAFF.

This clonotype was observed a handful of times. V and J are TRBV5-1 and TRBJ2-3; TRBD1 is a possible D gene (7 bases). The V gene lost 0 bases and the J gene lost 2 bases, with 22 bases spanning the gap. The CDR3 is 19 amino acids. Germline lookup yields CDR1 SGHRS and CDR2 YFSETQ. The CDR3, as DNA: TGCGCCAGCAGCTTGGGACAGGGACTGCGGCTAGCCACCACAGATACGCAGTATTTT. It yields the protein CASSLGQGLRLATTDTQYF.

The V gene is TRBV20-1, the J gene TRBJ2-3; TRBD2 agrees at 8 bases. The germline V gene has CDR1 DFQATT and CDR2 SNEGSKA (reference sequence). The CDR3 is made up of 14 amino acids. J gave up 1 base and V 4 bases, and 4 bases lay outside the gene matches. The CDR3 bases are TGCAGTGCTATAGAAGCGGGAGGCACAGATACGCAGTATTTT. Amino acids: CSAIEAGGTDTQYF.

This clonotype was picked up a small number of times. The V gene is TRBV7-8, the J gene TRBJ2-7, with D perhaps matching TRBD1 or TRBD2 (5 bases each). Germline values: CDR1 SGHVS, CDR2 FQNEAQ. This CDR3 has 15 residues. V lost 3 bases and J 3 bases, leaving 15 bases between the germline ends. The DNA for the CDR3 is TGTGCCAGCAGCTTTGGGGACCTACAAATCTACGAGCAGTACTTC. Translation: CASSFGDLQIYEQYF.

The J gene is TRBJ2-7, the V gene TRBV7-9; maybe TRBD1 (6 bases). This CDR3 region has 14 residues. Looked up from germline, CDR1 is SEHNR and CDR2 is FQNEAQ (reference sequence). Trimming took 5 bases from V and 4 from J, leaving 15 bases between them. The CDR3: CASSAPTGMYEQYF. CDR3 bases: TGTGCCAGCAGCGCCCCTACAGGGATGTACGAGCAGTACTTC.

The V and J genes are TRBV5-1 and TRBJ2-1; maybe TRBD2 (5 bases). Germline assignment: CDR1 SGHRS and CDR2 YFSETQ. The CDR3 runs 16 residues. V was trimmed by 0 bases and J by 3 bases, leaving 13 bases between them. CDR3 nucleotides: TGCGCCAGCAGCTTGGGTCCCGGGAAGGGCTACAATGAGCAGTTCTTC. Its translation: CASSLGPGKGYNEQFF. Supplemented by reference TRBV5-1 and TRBJ2-1, the full variable domain reads KAGVTQTPRYLIKTRGQQVTLSCSPISGHRSVSWYQQTPGQGLQFLFEYFSETQRNKGNFPGRFSGRQFSNSRSEMNVSTLELGDSALYLCASSLGPGKGYNEQFFGPGTRLTVL.

Written as DNA, the CDR3 is TGCGCCAGCAGCTTGACTACAGGGGCGGGACAGCCCCAGCATTTT. The encoded protein is CASSLTTGAGQPQHF. The chain carries TRBV5-1 and TRBJ1-5; 7 positions match TRBD1. Looked up from germline, CDR1 is SGHRS and CDR2 is YFSETQ. The CDR3 covers 15 residues. The trim removed 1 base at V and 7 bases at J, leaving 8 bases unmatched.

This clonotype was counted a few times. The chain couples TRBV9 to TRBJ2-5; D call uncertain. Between the trimmed V and J ends, which lost 0 bases and 4 bases, there was a span of 10 bases. The CDR3 contains 14 residues. Per germline, CDR1 SGDLS and CDR2 YYNGEE. DNA for the CDR3: TGTGCCAGCAGCGTAGTTGCGCGAGGAGAGACCCAGTACTTC. Protein product: CASSVVARGETQYF.

The V and J genes are TRBV28 and TRBJ2-1, with D unclear. The germline CDR1 and CDR2 sequences are MDHEN and SYDVKM. The CDR3 has 15 residues. With 2 bases removed from V and 0 bases from J, the gap between germline ends came to 8 bases. Here the CDR3 DNA reads TGTGCCAGCAGTTTAGGCCGATACTCCTACAATGAGCAGTTCTTC. Translated, it gives CASSLGRYSYNEQFF.

The chain has TRBV10-3 and TRBJ2-7, with D hard to call. The CDR3 runs to 14 residues. CDR1 and CDR2 (germline): ENHRY, SYGVKD. The V end lost 2 bases, the J end lost 3 bases, and 11 bases lay between the germline ends. CDR3 coding DNA: TGTGCCATCAGTGAGCCCCGATCAGTCTACGAGCAGTACTTC. Amino acids: CAISEPRSVYEQYF.

This clonotype has ten or more counts. The chain employs TRBV30 and TRBJ2-7; 10 bases line up with TRBD1. Losses at the gene ends were 5 bases for V and 3 bases for J; bases not matched to a gene: 10. In germline, CDR1 is GTSNPN, CDR2 SVGIG (reference sequence). The CDR3 runs to 15 residues. CDR3 loop: CAWSPWDRGIYEQYF. Here the CDR3 DNA reads TGTGCCTGGTCCCCATGGGACAGGGGTATCTACGAGCAGTACTTC.

This clonotype was detected ten times or more. The chain recombines TRBV5-5 with TRBJ2-7, with 10 bases that match TRBD2. CDR1 is SGHKS and CDR2 is YYEKEE in the germline V gene (reference sequence). The CDR3 extends over 14 amino acids. V shed 5 bases, J shed 7 bases, and the junction held 9 bases outside the gene matches. CDR3 DNA: TGTGCCAGCAGGACTTCTAGCGGGAGTTGGGAGCAGTACTTC. This sequence encodes CASRTSSGSWEQYF.